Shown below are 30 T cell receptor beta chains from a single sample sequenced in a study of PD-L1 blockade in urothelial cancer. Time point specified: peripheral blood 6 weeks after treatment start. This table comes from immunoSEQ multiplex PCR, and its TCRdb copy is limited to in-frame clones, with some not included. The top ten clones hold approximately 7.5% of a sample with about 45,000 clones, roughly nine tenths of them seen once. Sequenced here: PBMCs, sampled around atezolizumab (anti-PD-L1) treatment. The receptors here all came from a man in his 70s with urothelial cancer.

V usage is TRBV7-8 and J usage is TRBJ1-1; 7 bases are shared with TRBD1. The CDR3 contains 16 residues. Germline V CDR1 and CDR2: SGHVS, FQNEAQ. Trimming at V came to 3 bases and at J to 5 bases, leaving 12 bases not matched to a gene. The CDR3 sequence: CASSFPRGTEKTEAFF. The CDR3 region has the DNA TGTGCCAGCAGCTTCCCCCGGGGGACAGAAAAAACTGAAGCTTTCTTT.

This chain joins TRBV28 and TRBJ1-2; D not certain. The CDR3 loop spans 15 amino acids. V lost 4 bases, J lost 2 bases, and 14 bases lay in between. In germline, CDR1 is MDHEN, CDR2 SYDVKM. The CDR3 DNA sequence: TGTGCCAGCAGTTCCACCGGGGTCCAAAACTATGGCTACACCTTC. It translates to CASSSTGVQNYGYTF.

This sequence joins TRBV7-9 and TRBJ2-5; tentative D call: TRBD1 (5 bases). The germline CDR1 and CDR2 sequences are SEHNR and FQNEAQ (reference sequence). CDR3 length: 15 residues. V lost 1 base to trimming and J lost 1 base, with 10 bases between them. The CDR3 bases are TGTGCCAGCAGCTTAGTACCAGGGCGCCAAGAGACCCAGTACTTC. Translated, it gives CASSLVPGRQETQYF.

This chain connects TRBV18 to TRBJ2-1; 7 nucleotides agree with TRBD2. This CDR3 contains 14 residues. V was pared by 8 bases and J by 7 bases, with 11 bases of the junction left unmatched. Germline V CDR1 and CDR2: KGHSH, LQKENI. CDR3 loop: CASQIAGRGNEQFF. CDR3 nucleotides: TGTGCCAGCCAAATAGCGGGTAGAGGGAATGAGCAGTTCTTC.

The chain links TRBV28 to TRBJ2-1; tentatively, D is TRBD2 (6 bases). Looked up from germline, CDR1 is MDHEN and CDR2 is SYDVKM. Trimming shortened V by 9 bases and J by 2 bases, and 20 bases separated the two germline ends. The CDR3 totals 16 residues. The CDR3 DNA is TGTGCCAGTCGTTTACAATTAGCGGACCCCTACAATGAGCAGTTCTTC. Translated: CASRLQLADPYNEQFF.

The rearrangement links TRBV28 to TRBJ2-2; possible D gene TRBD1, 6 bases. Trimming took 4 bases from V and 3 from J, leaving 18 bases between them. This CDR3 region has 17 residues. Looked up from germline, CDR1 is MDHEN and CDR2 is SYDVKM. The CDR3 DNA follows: TGTGCCAGCAGTTCTTTTCCCGGGACACGAGACACCGGGGAGCTGTTTTTT. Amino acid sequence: CASSSFPGTRDTGELFF.

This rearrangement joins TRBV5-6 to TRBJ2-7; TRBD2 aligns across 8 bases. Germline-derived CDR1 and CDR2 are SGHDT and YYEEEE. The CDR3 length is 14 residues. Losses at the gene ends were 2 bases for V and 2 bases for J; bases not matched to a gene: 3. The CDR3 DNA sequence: TGTGCCAGCAGCTTTGCGGGGGGCGCCTACGAGCAGTACTTC. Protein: CASSFAGGAYEQYF. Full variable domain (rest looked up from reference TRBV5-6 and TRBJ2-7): DAGVTQSPTHLIKTRGQQVTLRCSPKSGHDTVSWYQQALGQGPQFIFQYYEEEERQRGNFPDRFSGHQFPNYSSELNVNALLLGDSALYLCASSFAGGAYEQYFGPGTRLTVT.

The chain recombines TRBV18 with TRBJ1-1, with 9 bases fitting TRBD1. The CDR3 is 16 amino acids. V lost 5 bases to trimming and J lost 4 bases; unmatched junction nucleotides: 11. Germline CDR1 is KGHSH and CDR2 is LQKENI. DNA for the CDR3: TGTGCCAGCTCATCACAGGGGGCAGTTTCGGGCACTGAAGCTTTCTTT. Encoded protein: CASSSQGAVSGTEAFF.

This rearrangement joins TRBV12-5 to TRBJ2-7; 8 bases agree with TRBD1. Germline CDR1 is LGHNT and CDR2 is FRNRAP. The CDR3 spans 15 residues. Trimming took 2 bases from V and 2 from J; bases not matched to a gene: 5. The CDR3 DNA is TGTGCTAGTGGTTTGCCCCGGGACAGGACCTACGAGCAGTACTTC. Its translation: CASGLPRDRTYEQYF.

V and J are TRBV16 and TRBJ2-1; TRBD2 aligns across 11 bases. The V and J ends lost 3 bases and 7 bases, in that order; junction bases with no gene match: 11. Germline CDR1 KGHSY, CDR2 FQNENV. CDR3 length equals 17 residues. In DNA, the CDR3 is TGTGCCAGCAGCCATTCCACTCTAGCGGGAGGCGGAAATGAGCAGTTCTTC. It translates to CASSHSTLAGGGNEQFF.

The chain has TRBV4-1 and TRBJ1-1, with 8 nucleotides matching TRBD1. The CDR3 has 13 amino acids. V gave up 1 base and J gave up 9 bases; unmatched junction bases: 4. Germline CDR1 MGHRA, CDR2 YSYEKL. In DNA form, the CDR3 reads TGCGCCAGCAGCCAAGTCGGGGACAGGAAAGCTTTCTTT. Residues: CASSQVGDRKAFF.

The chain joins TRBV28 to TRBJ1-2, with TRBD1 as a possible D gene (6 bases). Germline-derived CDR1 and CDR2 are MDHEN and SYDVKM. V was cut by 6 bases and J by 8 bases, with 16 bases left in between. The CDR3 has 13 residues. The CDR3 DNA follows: TGTGCCAGCAGACTTAGACAGCAGGGGGGCTACACCTTC. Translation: CASRLRQQGGYTF.

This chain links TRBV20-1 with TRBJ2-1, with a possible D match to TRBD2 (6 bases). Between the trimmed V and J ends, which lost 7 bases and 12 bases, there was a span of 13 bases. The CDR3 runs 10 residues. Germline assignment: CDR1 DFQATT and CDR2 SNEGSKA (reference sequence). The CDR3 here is CSVQRVTQFF. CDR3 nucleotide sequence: TGCAGTGTACAGCGGGTGACGCAGTTCTTC.

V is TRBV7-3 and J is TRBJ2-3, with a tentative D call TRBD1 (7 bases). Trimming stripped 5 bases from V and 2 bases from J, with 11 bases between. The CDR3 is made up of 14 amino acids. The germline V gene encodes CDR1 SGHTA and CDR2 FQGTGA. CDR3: CASSAGQITDTQYF. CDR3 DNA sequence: TGTGCCAGCAGCGCGGGACAGATCACAGATACGCAGTATTTT.

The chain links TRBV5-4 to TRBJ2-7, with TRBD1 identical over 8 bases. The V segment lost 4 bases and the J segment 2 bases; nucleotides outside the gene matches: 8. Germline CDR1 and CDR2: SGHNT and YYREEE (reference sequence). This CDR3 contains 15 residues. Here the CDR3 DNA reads TGTGCCAGCAGCCCGACCGGGGGACAGGCCTACGAGCAGTACTTC. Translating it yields CASSPTGGQAYEQYF.

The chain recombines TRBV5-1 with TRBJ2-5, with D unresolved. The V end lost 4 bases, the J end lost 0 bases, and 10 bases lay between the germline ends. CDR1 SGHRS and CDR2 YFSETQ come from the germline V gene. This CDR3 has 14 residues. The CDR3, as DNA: TGCGCCAGCAGCCTTAACTCAAACCAAGAGACCCAGTACTTC. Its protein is CASSLNSNQETQYF.

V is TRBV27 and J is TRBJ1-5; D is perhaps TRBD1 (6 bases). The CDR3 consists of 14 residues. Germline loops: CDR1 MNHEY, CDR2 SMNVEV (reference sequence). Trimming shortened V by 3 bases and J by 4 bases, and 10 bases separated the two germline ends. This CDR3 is CASSLQGKNQPQHF. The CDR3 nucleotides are TGTGCCAGCAGTTTGCAGGGGAAGAATCAGCCCCAGCATTTT.

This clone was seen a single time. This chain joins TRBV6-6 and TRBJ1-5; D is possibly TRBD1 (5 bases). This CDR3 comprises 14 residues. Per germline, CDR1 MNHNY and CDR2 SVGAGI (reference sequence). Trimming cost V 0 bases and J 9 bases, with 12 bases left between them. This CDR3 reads CASSYSILRGPQHF. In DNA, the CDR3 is TGTGCCAGCAGTTACTCCATCTTAAGGGGGCCCCAGCATTTT.

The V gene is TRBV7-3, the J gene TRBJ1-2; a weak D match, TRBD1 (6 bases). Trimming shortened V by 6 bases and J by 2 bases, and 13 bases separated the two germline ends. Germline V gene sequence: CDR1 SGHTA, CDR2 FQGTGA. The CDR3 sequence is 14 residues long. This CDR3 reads CASSMDSQNYGYTF. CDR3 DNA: TGTGCCAGCAGTATGGACAGCCAGAACTATGGCTACACCTTC.

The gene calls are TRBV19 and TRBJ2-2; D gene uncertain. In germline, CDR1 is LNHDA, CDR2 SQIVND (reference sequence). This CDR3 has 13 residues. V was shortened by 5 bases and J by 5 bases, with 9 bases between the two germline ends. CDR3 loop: CASSLVSTGELFF. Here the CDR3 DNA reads TGTGCCAGTAGTCTCGTCTCGACCGGGGAGCTGTTTTTT. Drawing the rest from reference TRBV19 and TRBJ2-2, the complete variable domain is DGGITQSPKYLFRKEGQNVTLSCEQNLNHDAMYWYRQDPGQGLRLIYYSQIVNDFQKGDIAEGYSVSREKKESFPLTVTSAQKNPTAFYLCASSLVSTGELFFGEGSRLTVL.

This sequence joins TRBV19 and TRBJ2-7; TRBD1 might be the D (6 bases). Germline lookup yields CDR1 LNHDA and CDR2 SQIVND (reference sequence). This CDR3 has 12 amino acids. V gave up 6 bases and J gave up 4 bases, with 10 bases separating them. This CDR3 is CASSFGQYEQYF. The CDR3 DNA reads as TGTGCCAGTAGCTTCGGACAGTACGAGCAGTACTTC.

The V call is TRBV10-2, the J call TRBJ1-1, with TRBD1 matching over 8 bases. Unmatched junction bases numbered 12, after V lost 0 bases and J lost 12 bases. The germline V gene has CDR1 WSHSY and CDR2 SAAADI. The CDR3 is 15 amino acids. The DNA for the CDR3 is TGCGCCAGCAGTGAGTCATTAGGGACAGGTATAACAACTTTCTTT. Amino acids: CASSESLGTGITTFF.

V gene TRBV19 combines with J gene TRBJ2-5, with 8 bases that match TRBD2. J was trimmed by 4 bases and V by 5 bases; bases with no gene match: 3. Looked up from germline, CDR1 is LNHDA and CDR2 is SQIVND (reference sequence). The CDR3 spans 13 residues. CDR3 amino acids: CASSELAGETQYF. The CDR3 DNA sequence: TGTGCCAGTAGTGAGCTAGCGGGAGAGACCCAGTACTTC.

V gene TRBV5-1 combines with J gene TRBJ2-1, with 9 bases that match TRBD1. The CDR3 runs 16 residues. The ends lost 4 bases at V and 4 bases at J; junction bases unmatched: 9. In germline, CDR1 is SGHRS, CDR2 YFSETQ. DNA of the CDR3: TGCGCCAGCAGCCCTGGAGGGACAGGGATTTACAATGAGCAGTTCTTC. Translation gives CASSPGGTGIYNEQFF.

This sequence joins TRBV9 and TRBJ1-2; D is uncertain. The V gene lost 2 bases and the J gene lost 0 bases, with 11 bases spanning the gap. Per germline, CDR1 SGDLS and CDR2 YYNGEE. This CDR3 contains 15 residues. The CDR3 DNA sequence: TGTGCCAGCAGCGTCTCAGGCTCCGCTAACTATGGCTACACCTTC. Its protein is CASSVSGSANYGYTF.

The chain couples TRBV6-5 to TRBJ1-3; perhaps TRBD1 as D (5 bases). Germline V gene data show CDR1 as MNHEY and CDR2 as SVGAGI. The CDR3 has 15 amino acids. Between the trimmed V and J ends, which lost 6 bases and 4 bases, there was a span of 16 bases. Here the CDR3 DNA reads TGTGCCAGCAGGAACCAGGGAGGTAGCGGAAACACCATATATTTT. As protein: CASRNQGGSGNTIYF.

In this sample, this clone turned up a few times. For the CDR3, the DNA is TGTGCCAGCAGCTTAGGGCTAGCGGGAGCATCCGAGCAGTACTTC. Protein sequence: CASSLGLAGASEQYF. The V call is TRBV7-2, the J call TRBJ2-7, with TRBD2 matching 10 bases. Germline CDR1 is SGHTA and CDR2 is FQGNSA. This CDR3 comprises 15 residues. With 1 base clipped from V and 6 bases from J, the junction kept 6 bases outside the gene matches.

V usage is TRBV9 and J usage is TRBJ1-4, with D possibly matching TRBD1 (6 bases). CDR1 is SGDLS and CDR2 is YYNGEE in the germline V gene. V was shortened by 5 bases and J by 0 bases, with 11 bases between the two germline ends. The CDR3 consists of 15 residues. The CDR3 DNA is TGTGCCAGCAGTGCTACAGGGTCAACTAATGAAAAACTGTTTTTT. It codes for CASSATGSTNEKLFF. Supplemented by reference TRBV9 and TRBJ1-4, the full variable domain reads DSGVTQTPKHLITATGQRVTLRCSPRSGDLSVYWYQQSLDQGLQFLIQYYNGEERAKGNILERFSAQQFPDLHSELNLSSLELGDSALYFCASSATGSTNEKLFFGSGTQLSVL.

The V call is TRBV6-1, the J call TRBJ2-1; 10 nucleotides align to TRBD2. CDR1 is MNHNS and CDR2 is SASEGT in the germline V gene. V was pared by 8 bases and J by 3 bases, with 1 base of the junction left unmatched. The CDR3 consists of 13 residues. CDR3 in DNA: TGTGCCAGCCTAGCGGGAGTCTACAATGAGCAGTTCTTC. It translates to CASLAGVYNEQFF.

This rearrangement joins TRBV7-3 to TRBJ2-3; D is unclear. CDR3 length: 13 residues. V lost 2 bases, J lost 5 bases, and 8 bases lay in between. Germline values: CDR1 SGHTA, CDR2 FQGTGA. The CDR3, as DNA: TGTGCCAGCAGCTTATCCCCTAGAGATACGCAGTATTTT. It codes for CASSLSPRDTQYF.